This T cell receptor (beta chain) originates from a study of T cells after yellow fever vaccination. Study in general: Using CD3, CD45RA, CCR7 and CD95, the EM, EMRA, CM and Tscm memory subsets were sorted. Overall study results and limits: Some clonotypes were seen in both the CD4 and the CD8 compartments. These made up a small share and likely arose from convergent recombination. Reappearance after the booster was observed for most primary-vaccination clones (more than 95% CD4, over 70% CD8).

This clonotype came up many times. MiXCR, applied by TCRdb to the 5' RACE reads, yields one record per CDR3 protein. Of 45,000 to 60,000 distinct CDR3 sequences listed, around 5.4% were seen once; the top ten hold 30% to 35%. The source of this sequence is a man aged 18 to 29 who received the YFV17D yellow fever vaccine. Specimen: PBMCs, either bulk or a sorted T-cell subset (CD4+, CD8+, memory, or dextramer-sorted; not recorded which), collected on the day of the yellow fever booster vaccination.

DNA for the CDR3: TGTGCCAGCAGTATGACAGGGGGGGATTTTTCGAAAGGCTACACCTTC. It specifies CASSMTGGDFSKGYTF. V gene TRBV6-6 combines with J gene TRBJ1-2, with 9 bases identical to TRBD1. The CDR3 has 16 amino acids. Trimming at V came to 5 bases and at J to 8 bases, leaving 15 bases not matched to a gene. Germline values: CDR1 MNHNY, CDR2 SVGAGI (reference sequence).